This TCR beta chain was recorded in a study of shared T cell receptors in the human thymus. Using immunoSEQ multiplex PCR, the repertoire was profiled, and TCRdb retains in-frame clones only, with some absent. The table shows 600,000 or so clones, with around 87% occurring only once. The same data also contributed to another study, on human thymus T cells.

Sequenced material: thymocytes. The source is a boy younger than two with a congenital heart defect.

The CDR3 loop reads CALDAENEKLFF. The CDR3 nucleotides read TGTGCTCTCGATGCAGAAAATGAAAAACTGTTTTTT. The V and J genes are TRBV30 and TRBJ1-4, with no clear D. The CDR3 covers 12 residues. CDR1 is GTSNPN, CDR2 SVGIG, per germline (reference sequence).